Listed below are T cell receptor beta chains from one sample, sequenced in a study of blood T cell repertoires in COVID-19. Profiled with immunoSEQ multiplex PCR; TCRdb holds only in-frame clones, not every one. The sample shows about 160,000 clones, approximately 82% of them seen only once. Sequencing was carried out using peripheral blood. These receptors were taken from a woman of 80 years or more with acute or convalescent COVID-19. CDR3s include the opening cysteine and the closing phenylalanine or tryptophan. A D gene is named only where the DNA matches it firmly. Not every row has a clone size; where given, it reads once, few, many or a size class.

TRBJ1-5,TRBV20-1,.,.,CSASPTGGNQPQHF,TGCAGTGCTAGTCCGACCGGGGGTAACCAGCCCCAGCATTTT
TRBJ1-1,TRBV9,.,few,CASSVTLGGADEAFF,TGTGCCAGCAGCGTAACCTTAGGGGGGGCGGATGAAGCTTTCTTT
TRBJ2-2,TRBV5-1,.,.,CASSLLPSTPRELFF,TGCGCCAGCAGCTTGCTCCCCTCAACACCGCGGGAGCTGTTTTTT
TRBJ2-1,TRBV7-9,TRBD1,.,CASSLTRAFRDRSYNEQFF,TGTGCCAGCAGCTTAACCCGAGCGTTCCGGGACAGGTCCTACAATGAGCAGTTCTTC
TRBJ2-3,TRBV29-1,.,.,CSVNRDTDTQYF,TGCAGCGTTAACAGGGACACAGATACGCAGTATTTT
TRBJ2-3,TRBV7-8,.,.,CASSPQGRDTDTQYF,TGTGCCAGCAGCCCCCAGGGGCGCGACACAGATACGCAGTATTTT
TRBJ1-1,TRBV20-1,TRBD1,.,CSASRDRGGTEAFF,TGCAGTGCTAGTAGGGACAGGGGAGGCACTGAAGCTTTCTTT
TRBJ2-7,TRBV7-8,.,.,CASSSDSSYEQYF,TGTGCCAGCAGCTCGGACAGTTCCTACGAGCAGTACTTC
TRBJ1-6,TRBV6-6,TRBD1,.,CASTRAGGESPLHF,TGTGCCAGCACCAGGGCAGGGGGAGAATCACCCCTCCACTTT
TRBJ1-6,TRBV10-3,TRBD1,.,CATRTGADNSPLHF,TGTGCCACCCGGACAGGGGCCGATAATTCACCCCTCCACTTT
TRBJ2-3,TRBV19,TRBD2,.,CASSPGESRAGVRGDTQYF,TGTGCCAGTAGCCCCGGTGAATCAAGAGCGGGAGTCCGAGGAGATACGCAGTATTTT
TRBJ1-5,TRBV6-2/TRBV6-3,.,.,CASSYPRGGGSSNQPQHF,TGTGCCAGCAGTTACCCCCGAGGGGGGGGTTCGAGCAATCAGCCCCAGCATTTT
TRBJ2-1,TRBV5-1,.,.,CASSLVQGGDEQFF,TGCGCCAGCAGCTTGGTACAGGGTGGCGATGAGCAGTTCTTC
TRBJ2-2,TRBV5-1,.,.,CASSLVPLGGELFF,TGCGCCAGCAGCTTGGTACCGCTCGGCGGGGAGCTGTTTTTT
TRBJ1-1,TRBV7-9,TRBD1,once,CASSGPPRGPEAFF,TGTGCCAGCAGCGGACCTCCTAGGGGGCCTGAAGCTTTCTTT
TRBJ1-5,TRBV21-1,.,few,CASRNRGDSNQPQHF,TGTGCCAGCAGGAACAGGGGCGATAGCAATCAGCCCCAGCATTTT
TRBJ2-7,TRBV14,TRBD1,.,CASSQPPGQGLYEQYF,TGTGCCAGCAGCCAACCCCCGGGACAGGGGCTCTACGAGCAGTACTTC
TRBJ2-2,TRBV30,TRBD2,.,CAWSLHGRYPGELFF,TGTGCCTGGAGTCTCCACGGGAGGTACCCCGGGGAGCTGTTTTTT
TRBJ1-6,TRBV5-6,.,.,CASSPGGDSPLHF,TGTGCCAGCAGCCCCGGGGGGGATTCACCCCTCCACTTT
TRBJ2-1,TRBV5-5,TRBD2,.,CASSLDLAGGGWQFF,TGTGCCAGCAGCTTGGATCTAGCGGGAGGTGGGTGGCAGTTCTTC
TRBJ2-3,TRBV13,TRBD2,.,CASSLGLRREWDTQYF,TGTGCCAGCAGCTTAGGCCTGAGGCGGGAGTGGGATACGCAGTATTTT
TRBJ2-3,TRBV27,.,.,CASSTGGTDTQYF,TGTGCCAGCTCTACAGGTGGCACAGATACGCAGTATTTT
TRBJ1-1,TRBV19,TRBD1,.,CASSIATGGGTEAFF,TGTGCCAGTAGTATCGCGACAGGGGGCGGCACTGAAGCTTTCTTT
TRBJ1-2,TRBV3-1/TRBV3-2,.,.,CASSPVLGAVDYGYTF,TGTGCCAGCAGCCCAGTGTTAGGGGCGGTGGACTATGGCTACACCTTC
TRBJ2-4,TRBV7-2,.,.,CASSPRRQDIQYF,TGTGCCAGCAGCCCTCGGAGACAGGACATTCAGTACTTC
TRBJ1-1,TRBV28,.,.,CASNFDGVLTEAFF,TGTGCCAGCAACTTCGACGGAGTTTTGACTGAAGCTTTCTTT
TRBJ2-3,TRBV9,TRBD2,.,CASSDETSGRATDTQYF,TGTGCCAGCAGCGACGAGACTAGCGGGAGGGCTACAGATACGCAGTATTTT
TRBJ2-1,TRBV5-4,.,.,CASSFGGVDEQFF,TGTGCCAGCAGCTTCGGAGGGGTGGATGAGCAGTTCTTC
TRBJ1-3,TRBV10-3,TRBD1,.,CAISGDRPSGNTIYF,TGTGCCATCAGTGGGGACAGACCCTCTGGAAACACCATATATTTT
TRBJ1-4,TRBV30,.,many,CAWSGGRGEKLFF,TGTGCCTGGAGTGGAGGCAGGGGTGAAAAACTGTTTTTT
TRBJ1-1,TRBV11-2,.,.,CASRHSGGDRGAFF,TGTGCCAGCAGACACAGCGGGGGCGACCGCGGGGCTTTCTTT
TRBJ2-7,TRBV30,TRBD1,.,CAWTVGYQGANEQYF,TGTGCCTGGACCGTAGGGTACCAGGGGGCGAACGAGCAGTACTTC
TRBJ1-1,TRBV10-3,TRBD1,.,CAVGQGEPNTEAFF,TGTGCCGTAGGACAGGGGGAACCGAACACTGAAGCTTTCTTT
TRBJ2-1,TRBV5-4,.,.,CASSSTYNEQFF,TGTGCCAGCAGCTCCACCTACAATGAGCAGTTCTTC
TRBJ2-5,TRBV4-1,.,.,CASSQDSGDGETQYF,TGCGCCAGCAGCCAAGATTCGGGAGACGGGGAGACCCAGTACTTC
TRBJ2-1,TRBV5-1,.,.,CASSVDGDTYNEQFF,TGCGCCAGCAGCGTTGATGGGGACACCTACAATGAGCAGTTCTTC
TRBJ2-3,TRBV7-9,TRBD2,.,CASSLDGLAWGDTQYF,TGTGCCAGCAGCTTGGACGGACTAGCGTGGGGAGATACGCAGTATTTT
TRBJ2-7,TRBV15,.,.,CATSRELPSYEQYF,TGTGCCACCAGCAGAGAACTACCCTCCTACGAGCAGTACTTC
TRBJ1-2,TRBV7-9,TRBD1,.,CASSLGQGRNTF,TGTGCCAGCAGCTTAGGACAGGGTCGAAACACCTTC
TRBJ1-1,TRBV3-1/TRBV3-2,.,.,CASSQVGGWGIRVSMNTEAFF,TGTGCCAGCAGCCAAGTAGGGGGATGGGGGATCCGGGTTAGCATGAACACTGAAGCTTTCTTT
TRBJ2-5,TRBV2,.,once,CASGSSRETQYF,TGTGCCAGCGGATCTAGCCGAGAGACCCAGTACTTC
TRBJ2-7,TRBV4-3,.,.,CASSQDWGVYEQYF,TGCGCCAGCAGCCAAGATTGGGGAGTTTACGAGCAGTACTTC
TRBJ2-5,TRBV2,TRBD2,.,CASSEARTSVGYGETQYF,TGTGCCAGCAGTGAAGCACGGACTAGCGTGGGGTACGGGGAGACCCAGTACTTC
TRBJ2-1,TRBV3-1/TRBV3-2,TRBD2,.,CASSQLAGDYNEQFF,TGTGCCAGCAGCCAACTAGCGGGAGACTACAATGAGCAGTTCTTC
TRBJ1-5,TRBV6-2/TRBV6-3,.,.,CASSRERRGNQPQHF,TGTGCCAGCAGCCGGGAGCGACGAGGCAATCAGCCCCAGCATTTT
TRBJ2-5,TRBV9,.,.,CASSVQGGETQYF,TGTGCCAGCAGCGTCCAAGGCGGGGAGACCCAGTACTTC
TRBJ1-4,TRBV6-2/TRBV6-3,TRBD1,.,CASSRQGATNEKLFF,TGTGCCAGCAGTCGACAGGGGGCGACTAATGAAAAACTGTTTTTT
TRBJ1-1,TRBV2,TRBD1,.,CASTPLAGTANTEAFF,TGTGCCAGCACTCCTCTTGCCGGGACAGCGAACACTGAAGCTTTCTTT
TRBJ1-6,TRBV11-2,TRBD1,.,CASSLRWGTGDSNSPLHF,TGTGCCAGCAGCTTACGGTGGGGCACGGGGGACAGTAATTCACCCCTCCACTTT
TRBJ2-1,TRBV19,.,.,CASSRGGGDEQFF,TGTGCCAGTAGTCGGGGCGGGGGCGATGAGCAGTTCTTC
TRBJ1-1,TRBV27,TRBD1,.,CASSLWTGRMNTEAFF,TGTGCCAGCAGTTTATGGACAGGGAGAATGAACACTGAAGCTTTCTTT
TRBJ2-5,TRBV7-9,TRBD1,.,CASSSESGQRSQYF,TGTGCCAGCAGCTCTGAGTCGGGACAGCGATCCCAGTACTTC
TRBJ1-1,TRBV2,.,.,CASSGTVNTEAFF,TGTGCCAGCAGTGGGACAGTTAACACTGAAGCTTTCTTT
TRBJ1-2,TRBV3-1/TRBV3-2,TRBD1,.,CASSQDGGQGDGYTF,TGTGCCAGCAGCCAAGATGGTGGGCAGGGGGATGGCTACACCTTC